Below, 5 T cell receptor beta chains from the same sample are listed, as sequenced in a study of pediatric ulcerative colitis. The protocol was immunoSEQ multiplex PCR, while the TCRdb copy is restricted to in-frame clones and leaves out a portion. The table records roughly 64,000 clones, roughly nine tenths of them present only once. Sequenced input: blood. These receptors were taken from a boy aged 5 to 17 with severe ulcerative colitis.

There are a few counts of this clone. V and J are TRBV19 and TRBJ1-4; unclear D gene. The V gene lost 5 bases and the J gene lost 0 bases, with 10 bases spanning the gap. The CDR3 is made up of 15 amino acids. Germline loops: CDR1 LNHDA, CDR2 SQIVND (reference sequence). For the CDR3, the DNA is TGTGCCAGTAGTTTCCGGACTTCAACTAATGAAAAACTGTTTTTT. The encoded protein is CASSFRTSTNEKLFF. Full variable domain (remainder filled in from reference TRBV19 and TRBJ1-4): DGGITQSPKYLFRKEGQNVTLSCEQNLNHDAMYWYRQDPGQGLRLIYYSQIVNDFQKGDIAEGYSVSREKKESFPLTVTSAQKNPTAFYLCASSFRTSTNEKLFFGSGTQLSVL.

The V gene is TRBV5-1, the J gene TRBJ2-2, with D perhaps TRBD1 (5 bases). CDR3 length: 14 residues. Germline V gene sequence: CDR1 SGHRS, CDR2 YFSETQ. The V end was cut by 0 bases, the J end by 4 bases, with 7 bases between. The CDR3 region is CASSLDRTTGELFF. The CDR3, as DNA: TGCGCCAGCAGCTTGGACAGGACCACCGGGGAGCTGTTTTTT.

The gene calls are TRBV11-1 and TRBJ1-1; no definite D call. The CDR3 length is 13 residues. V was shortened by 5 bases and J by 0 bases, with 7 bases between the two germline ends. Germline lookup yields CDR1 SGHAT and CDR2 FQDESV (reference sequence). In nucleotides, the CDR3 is TGTGCCAGCAGCCAAGACATGAACACTGAAGCTTTCTTT. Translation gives CASSQDMNTEAFF.

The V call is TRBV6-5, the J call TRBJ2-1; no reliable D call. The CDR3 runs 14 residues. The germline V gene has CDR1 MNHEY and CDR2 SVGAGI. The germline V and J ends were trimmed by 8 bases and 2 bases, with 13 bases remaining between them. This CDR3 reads CASGGSGPYNEQFF. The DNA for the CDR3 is TGTGCCAGCGGCGGATCCGGGCCCTACAATGAGCAGTTCTTC.

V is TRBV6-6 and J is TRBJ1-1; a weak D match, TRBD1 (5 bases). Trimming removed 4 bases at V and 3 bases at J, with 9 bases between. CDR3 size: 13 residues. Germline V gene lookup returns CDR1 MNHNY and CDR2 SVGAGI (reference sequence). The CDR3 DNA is TGTGCCAGCAGTTTTCAACAGGACACTGAAGCTTTCTTT. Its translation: CASSFQQDTEAFF.